This is a list of T cell receptor beta chains from one sample in a study of blood T cell repertoires in COVID-19. Libraries were prepared by immunoSEQ multiplex PCR; TCRdb keeps only in-frame clonotypes and omits some of them. The data contain roughly 75,000 clones, over 80% of them seen just once; the ten biggest clones take up around 13%. Sequencing was performed on peripheral blood. These TCRs come from a man aged 45 to 65 with COVID-19, enrolled during active disease. The CDR3 runs from the conserved cysteine through the conserved F or W. The D gene is left open where the match is weak. The size entry is marked missing in some rows and otherwise reads once, few, many or a size class.

.	.	TRBV24-1	TRBJ2-2	TGTGCCACCAGTGGGCCAGCCGGGGAGCTGTTTTTT	CATSGPAGELFF
.	.	TRBV27	TRBJ2-7	TGTGCCAGCCGAGGGCACGAGCAGTACTTC	CASRGHEQYF
.	.	TRBV12-5	TRBJ1-1	TGTGCTAGTGCCCGGGGGGAGTGGGGCACTGAAGCTTTCTTT	CASARGEWGTEAFF
.	.	TRBV9	TRBJ2-1	TGTGCCAGCAGCCAGACGGGGTCCTACAATGAGCAGTTCTTC	CASSQTGSYNEQFF
TRBD2	.	TRBV18	TRBJ2-1	TGTGCCAGCTCACCACCGTCTACTAGCGCAGCCTACAATGAGCAGTTCTTC	CASSPPSTSAAYNEQFF
TRBD1	.	TRBV7-9	TRBJ2-6	TGTGCCAGCAGCCCGATCCTAGGACAGGGAACTTCTGGGGCCAACGTCCTGACTTTC	CASSPILGQGTSGANVLTF
TRBD1	.	TRBV7-9	TRBJ1-3	TGTGCCAGCAGCTACGACAGGGATGGAAACACCATATATTTT	CASSYDRDGNTIYF
TRBD2	.	TRBV4-2	TRBJ2-1	TGTGCCAGCAGCCAAGTAGGCGGGAGGGTGGGCAATGAGCAGTTCTTC	CASSQVGGRVGNEQFF
.	.	TRBV24-1	TRBJ2-1	TGTGCCACCAGTATGGGGGGCTCCTACAATGAGCAGTTCTTC	CATSMGGSYNEQFF
.	once	TRBV16	TRBJ2-7	TGTGCCAGCAGCCAATTGGCGGGCGGGGATGGGCAGTACTTC	CASSQLAGGDGQYF
.	.	TRBV19	TRBJ1-1	TGTGCCAGTAGTGTCGATCCGGGGGCTGAAGCTTTCTTT	CASSVDPGAEAFF
TRBD2	.	TRBV30	TRBJ2-7	TGTGCCTGGAGGGGGAGGGGTAAAACCTACGAGCAGTACTTC	CAWRGRGKTYEQYF
.	many	TRBV6-1	TRBJ2-1	TGTGCCAGCAGTGAAGGGCTAGAGGCCTACAATGAGCAGTTCTTC	CASSEGLEAYNEQFF
.	.	TRBV5-4	TRBJ2-5	TGTGCCAGCAGCTTGGGCGAGGGGGCGGGACTCGAGACCCAGTACTTC	CASSLGEGAGLETQYF
TRBD1	.	TRBV18	TRBJ2-1	TGTGCCAGCTCACCACTTGACAGGGGTGATGAGCAGTTCTTC	CASSPLDRGDEQFF
TRBD2	.	TRBV6-6	TRBJ2-1	TGTGCCAGCAGTCCGACGGGACTAGCGGGAGAACACTACAATGAGCAGTTCTTC	CASSPTGLAGEHYNEQFF
TRBD1	.	TRBV6-1	TRBJ2-7	TGTGCCAGCAGTGCCCACCCCGGACAGGGGGCTTACGAGCAGTACTTC	CASSAHPGQGAYEQYF
TRBD1	once	TRBV6-2/TRBV6-3	TRBJ2-1	TGTGCCAGCAGTTATCCCAGTGACAGGGCCACTGGCAATGAGCAGTTCTTC	CASSYPSDRATGNEQFF
.	.	TRBV6-5	TRBJ2-7	TGTGCCAGCATGGGACTCCCCAACTACGAGCAGTACTTC	CASMGLPNYEQYF
TRBD2	.	TRBV9	TRBJ2-2	TGTGCCAGCAGCGTACTAGCGGGAGTCCTGAACACCGGGGAGCTGTTTTTT	CASSVLAGVLNTGELFF
TRBD2	once	TRBV2	TRBJ2-2	TGTGCCAGCAGTGAAAGCCTCGGGGGACTAGCGGTAACCGGGGAGCTGTTTTTT	CASSESLGGLAVTGELFF
TRBD1	.	TRBV2	TRBJ2-5	TGTGCCAGCAATTTAGGGGGCAGGTCCACGGAGACCCAGTACTTC	CASNLGGRSTETQYF
.	.	TRBV4-1	TRBJ1-2	TGCGCCAGCAGCCAAGTACAGGGCGAGGGCTACACCTTC	CASSQVQGEGYTF
.	.	TRBV18	TRBJ1-6	TGTGCCAGCTCACCACTACAAAATTCACCCCTCCACTTT	CASSPLQNSPLHF
TRBD1	.	TRBV7-9	TRBJ2-3	TGTGCCAGCAGCCCCGACAGGGCCTCAGATACGCAGTATTTT	CASSPDRASDTQYF
.	once	TRBV6-5	TRBJ2-1	TGTGCCAGCAGGGCCCCGGGGTACAATGAGCAGTTCTTC	CASRAPGYNEQFF
TRBD2	.	TRBV5-1	TRBJ2-3	TGCGCCAGCAGCTTGGAGCGGACTAGCGGGCGGACAGATACGCAGTATTTT	CASSLERTSGRTDTQYF
TRBD2	.	TRBV9	TRBJ2-3	TGTGCCAGCAGCGGGACTAGCGGGAGGGGCGATACGCAGTATTTT	CASSGTSGRGDTQYF
TRBD1	few	TRBV18	TRBJ2-7	TGTGCCAGCTCACCGCAGGGACAGACCTACGAGCAGTACTTC	CASSPQGQTYEQYF
.	.	TRBV7-2	TRBJ2-7	TGTGCCAGCAGCTTAGCGGGAGTACCGGACGAGCAGTACTTC	CASSLAGVPDEQYF
TRBD2	.	TRBV3-1/TRBV3-2	TRBJ2-1	TGTGCCAGCAGCCTCAGCGGGGACCCTCGGAATGAGCAGTTCTTC	CASSLSGDPRNEQFF
TRBD2	once	TRBV6-5	TRBJ2-7	TGTGCCAGCAGTTTATTAGCGGGCGAGAGCTACGAGCAGTACTTC	CASSLLAGESYEQYF
TRBD2	.	TRBV5-1	TRBJ2-7	TGCGCCAGCAGCGAAACTAGCGGGAGGGCCATCCCGTACTTC	CASSETSGRAIPYF
TRBD2	few	TRBV6-2/TRBV6-3	TRBJ2-1	TGTGCCAGCAGTTACGGACTAGCGGGGGGCAATGAGCAGTTCTTC	CASSYGLAGGNEQFF
.	.	TRBV9	TRBJ2-1	TGTGCCAGCGGGCCGGGGGGCGGGAGTTACAATGAGCAGTTCTTC	CASGPGGGSYNEQFF
.	.	TRBV5-8	TRBJ1-6	TGTGCCAGCAGCCGGGGATCTTCCTATAATTCACCCCTCCACTTT	CASSRGSSYNSPLHF
.	.	TRBV19	TRBJ2-5	TGTGCCAGTAGTTCCCAAATCCGCCTAGGGACCCAGTACTTC	CASSSQIRLGTQYF
TRBD1	once	TRBV5-1	TRBJ2-3	TGCGCCAGCAGCCCGGGGACAGGGACAGATACGCAGTATTTT	CASSPGTGTDTQYF
.	few	TRBV2	TRBJ1-1	TGTGCCAGCATACCAGGGCAGTCGAACACTGAAGCTTTCTTT	CASIPGQSNTEAFF